This T cell receptor beta chain was captured in a study of control samples from healthy donors and cancer patients (dated by TCRdb to about 2020). About this clone: The antigen it recognizes is unknown. Qualities for individual bases were not recorded, and no much larger clone is one base off.

The method behind the library was the immunoSEQ multiplex PCR assay. TCRdb limited this immuneACCESS table to in-frame rearrangements with V and J called. A share of clones is missing; checked studies link under half to unresolved V genes, and the rest is unexplained. This sample lists about 63,000 clones; around 87% were detected once. Jointly, the top ten make up 10% to 15% of the sample. Its CDR3 holds 15 amino acids, cysteine through phenylalanine. The kept DNA is CDR3 alone, 45 bases in frame from the first base. The CDR1 and CDR2 encoded by the germline V gene are MGHRA and YSYEKL. After removal of 5 bases from V and 4 bases from J, the junction retains 8 bases not matched to a gene.

This sequence was found in a woman between 55 and 75 years old with lung cancer. Rearrangement joined TRBV4-1 to TRBJ1-2; 9 bases in between match TRBD1. The sample consisted of PBMCs. The CDR3: CASSYDGQGTYGYTF. The nucleotide sequence reads TGCGCCAGCAGCTACGACGGACAGGGGACCTATGGCTACACCTTC.